This T cell receptor beta chain is drawn from a study of T cells in women clearing cervical HPV infection. Study-level information: No precancer developed; the control's incident HPV16 infection cleared within 12 months. Overall study findings and caveats: Richness plus V gene abundances separated cases from controls with AUC less than 0.9.

TCRdb's copy holds only in-frame clones and misses some; the assay was immunoSEQ multiplex PCR. The sample table includes 44,000 or so clones. Concerning this clone: Its antigen is currently unknown. The read gets to within 3 residues of the CDR3 end, and the germline J gene fills in the rest.

The V segment lost 5 bases and the J segment 2 bases; nucleotides outside the gene matches: 6. The CDR3 extends over 16 amino acids. The germline V gene encodes CDR1 GTSNPN and CDR2 SVGIG (reference sequence). The chain joins TRBV30 to TRBJ2-3; 14 nucleotides align to TRBD2. Sequencing used blood buffy coat. The origin of this receptor is a woman aged 18 to 75 with a cervical HPV16 infection that either progressed to CIN3+ or cleared (not recorded which). Partial CDR3 DNA: TGTGCCTGGGATAAGGGACTAGCGGGGGTCACAGATACG. It specifies CAWDKGLAGVTDT. The entire CDR3 reads CAWDKGLAGVTDTQYF.